Listed below are T cell receptor beta chains from one sample, sequenced in a study of spatial heterogeneity in lung cancer. Via MiXCR, TCRdb re-called the 5' RACE reads, giving one row per CDR3 protein. The sample has some 55,000 distinct CDR3 sequences, approximately 6% seen once. Sequencing was performed on PBMCs, taken at surgery. The receptors here all came from a female donor with early-stage non-small cell lung cancer. The CDR3 runs from the conserved cysteine through the conserved F or W. Each record gives: V gene, clone size, CDR3 length, J gene, D gene, CDR3 DNA, CDR3 protein. The D gene is left open where the match is weak. A clone size is listed for some rows: how often the clone was seen (once, few, many), or a class if it is expanded.

v_call: TRBV12-5
clone_size: many
cdr3_length: 16
j_call: TRBJ2-2
d_call: TRBD1
cdr3_nt: TGTGCTAGTGCCCCCCCGGGACAGGGGGCGGGCGGGGAGCTGTTTTTT
cdr3_aa: CASAPPGQGAGGELFF

v_call: TRBV28
clone_size: -
cdr3_length: 16
j_call: TRBJ2-5
d_call: -
cdr3_nt: TGTGCCAGCAGTTTATTTAATACTAGGGTCGACGAGACCCAGTACTTC
cdr3_aa: CASSLFNTRVDETQYF

v_call: TRBV12-3/TRBV12-4
clone_size: many
cdr3_length: 15
j_call: TRBJ2-5
d_call: -
cdr3_nt: TGTGCCAGCAGTTTCATCCGGGGCCTCCAAGAGACCCAGTACTTC
cdr3_aa: CASSFIRGLQETQYF

v_call: TRBV9
clone_size: -
cdr3_length: 14
j_call: TRBJ1-1
d_call: TRBD1
cdr3_nt: TGTGCCAGCAGCGCGGGGACAGGGGTCCATGAAGCTTTCTTT
cdr3_aa: CASSAGTGVHEAFF

v_call: TRBV6-5
clone_size: many
cdr3_length: 17
j_call: TRBJ1-2
d_call: TRBD1
cdr3_nt: TGTGCCAGCAGTTACACCTTTGGGACAGGGGGCGCGAATGGCTACACCTTC
cdr3_aa: CASSYTFGTGGANGYTF

v_call: TRBV2
clone_size: medium-sized
cdr3_length: 12
j_call: TRBJ2-3
d_call: -
cdr3_nt: TGTGCCAGCACCGGACTGGAAGATACGCAGTATTTT
cdr3_aa: CASTGLEDTQYF

v_call: TRBV7-2
clone_size: few
cdr3_length: 17
j_call: TRBJ1-4
d_call: TRBD1
cdr3_nt: TGTGCCAGCAGCTCCGGGACAGGGGTAGGAACTAATGAAAAACTGTTTTTT
cdr3_aa: CASSSGTGVGTNEKLFF

v_call: TRBV12-3/TRBV12-4
clone_size: many
cdr3_length: 12
j_call: TRBJ1-1
d_call: -
cdr3_nt: TGTGCCAGCAGTTTGGGGCGGGGTGAAGCTTTCTTT
cdr3_aa: CASSLGRGEAFF

v_call: TRBV7-9
clone_size: few
cdr3_length: 14
j_call: TRBJ2-5
d_call: -
cdr3_nt: TGTGCCAGCAGCAGCGGACTGGGGCAAGAGACCCAGTACTTC
cdr3_aa: CASSSGLGQETQYF

v_call: TRBV20-1
clone_size: few
cdr3_length: 13
j_call: TRBJ2-7
d_call: TRBD1
cdr3_nt: TGCAGTGCTAGAGCCGGGACAGTTGACGAGCAGTACTTC
cdr3_aa: CSARAGTVDEQYF

v_call: TRBV19
clone_size: few
cdr3_length: 14
j_call: TRBJ2-5
d_call: TRBD2
cdr3_nt: TGTGCCAGTACAGACGGGAGGCGTGGAGAGACCCAGTACTTC
cdr3_aa: CASTDGRRGETQYF

v_call: TRBV9
clone_size: many
cdr3_length: 13
j_call: TRBJ1-5
d_call: -
cdr3_nt: TGTGCCAGCAGCGTGGACGTCAATCAGCCCCAGCATTTT
cdr3_aa: CASSVDVNQPQHF

v_call: TRBV21-1
clone_size: -
cdr3_length: 13
j_call: TRBJ1-6
d_call: -
cdr3_nt: TGTGCCAGCCGCCGGGACAAACGTACCCCCCTCCACTTT
cdr3_aa: CASRRDKRTPLHF

v_call: TRBV27
clone_size: few
cdr3_length: 14
j_call: TRBJ2-3
d_call: TRBD2
cdr3_nt: TGTGCCAGCAGTTTCAGCCTAGCGGGGGATACGCAGTATTTT
cdr3_aa: CASSFSLAGDTQYF

v_call: TRBV5-6
clone_size: many
cdr3_length: 13
j_call: TRBJ1-2
d_call: -
cdr3_nt: TGTGCCAGCAGCTTAGGACGGAACTATGGCTACACCTTC
cdr3_aa: CASSLGRNYGYTF

v_call: TRBV6-6
clone_size: -
cdr3_length: 16
j_call: TRBJ2-3
d_call: -
cdr3_nt: TGTGCCAGCAGTTACCCGACGGTTAGCCCGACAGATACGCAGTATTTT
cdr3_aa: CASSYPTVSPTDTQYF

v_call: TRBV5-4
clone_size: many
cdr3_length: 16
j_call: TRBJ1-1
d_call: TRBD1
cdr3_nt: TGTGCCAGCAGCTTGGGACAGGGTATAGCAAACACTGAAGCTTTCTTT
cdr3_aa: CASSLGQGIANTEAFF

v_call: TRBV7-9
clone_size: many
cdr3_length: 16
j_call: TRBJ2-1
d_call: TRBD2
cdr3_nt: TGTGCCAGCAGCGGACCCGGACTAGCGGGAGTCAATGAGCAGTTCTTC
cdr3_aa: CASSGPGLAGVNEQFF

v_call: TRBV28
clone_size: -
cdr3_length: 11
j_call: TRBJ2-7
d_call: -
cdr3_nt: TGTGCCAGCAGTACCCGGCCCGAGCAGTACTTC
cdr3_aa: CASSTRPEQYF

v_call: TRBV6-5
clone_size: many
cdr3_length: 14
j_call: TRBJ1-5
d_call: TRBD1
cdr3_nt: TGTGCCAGCAGACCTACAGGGGGCAAGCAGCCCCAGCATTTT
cdr3_aa: CASRPTGGKQPQHF

v_call: TRBV5-1
clone_size: many
cdr3_length: 13
j_call: TRBJ1-2
d_call: TRBD1
cdr3_nt: TGCGCCAGCAGCCCGGACAGGGGGACAGGCTACACCTTC
cdr3_aa: CASSPDRGTGYTF

v_call: TRBV4-1
clone_size: many
cdr3_length: 16
j_call: TRBJ2-3
d_call: TRBD2
cdr3_nt: TGCGCCAGCAGCCAAGTGGGGACTAGCGGCTCCGATACGCAGTATTTT
cdr3_aa: CASSQVGTSGSDTQYF

v_call: TRBV6-6
clone_size: many
cdr3_length: 13
j_call: TRBJ1-2
d_call: -
cdr3_nt: TGTGCCAGCAGTCTTGACAGGATCTATGGCTACACCTTC
cdr3_aa: CASSLDRIYGYTF

v_call: TRBV4-2
clone_size: -
cdr3_length: 15
j_call: TRBJ1-5
d_call: -
cdr3_nt: TGTGCCAGCAGCCAAGACGACAGCTACAATCAGCCCCAGCATTTT
cdr3_aa: CASSQDDSYNQPQHF

v_call: TRBV12-3/TRBV12-4
clone_size: many
cdr3_length: 14
j_call: TRBJ2-5
d_call: TRBD2
cdr3_nt: TGTGCCAGCAGCTACGGGACTATACAAGAGACCCAGTACTTC
cdr3_aa: CASSYGTIQETQYF

v_call: TRBV6-5
clone_size: -
cdr3_length: 18
j_call: TRBJ2-5
d_call: TRBD2
cdr3_nt: TGTGCCAGCAGCTCTCCGGGACTAGCGGGAGACTCGAAAGAGACCCAGTACTTC
cdr3_aa: CASSSPGLAGDSKETQYF

v_call: TRBV6-1
clone_size: many
cdr3_length: 15
j_call: TRBJ1-5
d_call: TRBD1
cdr3_nt: TGTGCCAGCAGTGAAGCCCCACAGGGGTACCAGCCCCAGCATTTT
cdr3_aa: CASSEAPQGYQPQHF

v_call: TRBV7-9
clone_size: -
cdr3_length: 13
j_call: TRBJ1-2
d_call: -
cdr3_nt: TGTGCCAGCAGCTTGGATGAGGTCTATGGCTACACCTTC
cdr3_aa: CASSLDEVYGYTF

v_call: TRBV18
clone_size: few
cdr3_length: 13
j_call: TRBJ1-1
d_call: -
cdr3_nt: TGTGCCAGCTCACCCGGACAGAGCCCTGAAGCTTTCTTT
cdr3_aa: CASSPGQSPEAFF

v_call: TRBV4-1
clone_size: many
cdr3_length: 17
j_call: TRBJ2-1
d_call: TRBD2
cdr3_nt: TGCGCCAGCAGCCAAGCAAATATGGGACTAGCGGGAGTTGAGCAGTTCTTC
cdr3_aa: CASSQANMGLAGVEQFF

v_call: TRBV7-6
clone_size: few
cdr3_length: 15
j_call: TRBJ2-5
d_call: TRBD2
cdr3_nt: TGTGCCAGCAGCTTAGCGACTAGCGGGGGCAGGACCCAGTACTTC
cdr3_aa: CASSLATSGGRTQYF

v_call: TRBV3-1
clone_size: -
cdr3_length: 15
j_call: TRBJ1-1
d_call: TRBD1
cdr3_nt: TGTGCCAGCAGCCAGGGGACAGGGGGCACCTCGAGAGCTTTCTTT
cdr3_aa: CASSQGTGGTSRAFF

v_call: TRBV9
clone_size: -
cdr3_length: 15
j_call: TRBJ2-2
d_call: -
cdr3_nt: TGTGCCAGCAGCGTAGGTATACAATTGACCGGGGAGCTGTTTTTT
cdr3_aa: CASSVGIQLTGELFF

v_call: TRBV7-2
clone_size: many
cdr3_length: 16
j_call: TRBJ2-1
d_call: TRBD2
cdr3_nt: TGTGCCAGCAGCCCAAGGACGGCGGGGGGGCGAAATGAGCAGTTCTTC
cdr3_aa: CASSPRTAGGRNEQFF

v_call: TRBV3-1
clone_size: many
cdr3_length: 16
j_call: TRBJ2-3
d_call: TRBD2
cdr3_nt: TGTGCCAGCAGCCACTTAGCGGGAGTGAGGACAGATACGCAGTATTTT
cdr3_aa: CASSHLAGVRTDTQYF

v_call: TRBV5-1
clone_size: many
cdr3_length: 14
j_call: TRBJ2-5
d_call: TRBD2
cdr3_nt: TGCGCCAGCAGCCCCTCCGGGAGGGAAGAGACCCAGTACTTC
cdr3_aa: CASSPSGREETQYF

v_call: TRBV5-1
clone_size: many
cdr3_length: 14
j_call: TRBJ2-1
d_call: TRBD1
cdr3_nt: TGCGCCAGCAGCTTGGGGGACAGTTCGAATGAGCAGTTCTTC
cdr3_aa: CASSLGDSSNEQFF

v_call: TRBV28
clone_size: many
cdr3_length: 16
j_call: TRBJ2-3
d_call: TRBD2
cdr3_nt: TGTGCCAGCAGTCCGAGTGGGAGCGGGGGGCCAGATACGCAGTATTTT
cdr3_aa: CASSPSGSGGPDTQYF

v_call: TRBV14
clone_size: few
cdr3_length: 17
j_call: TRBJ2-6
d_call: TRBD1
cdr3_nt: TGTGCCAGCAGCCACGTACAGGGGGCAGCGGGGGCCAACGTCCTGACTTTC
cdr3_aa: CASSHVQGAAGANVLTF

v_call: TRBV7-9
clone_size: many
cdr3_length: 15
j_call: TRBJ2-6
d_call: -
cdr3_nt: TGTGCCAGCAGCTTTAGTGCGTCTGGGGCCAACGTCCTGACTTTC
cdr3_aa: CASSFSASGANVLTF

v_call: TRBV29-1
clone_size: many
cdr3_length: 14
j_call: TRBJ2-3
d_call: -
cdr3_nt: TGCAGCGTTGAAGGTCCAGGTGGCACAGATACGCAGTATTTT
cdr3_aa: CSVEGPGGTDTQYF

v_call: TRBV5-1
clone_size: -
cdr3_length: 14
j_call: TRBJ1-2
d_call: TRBD1
cdr3_nt: TGCGCCAGCAACTCGCAGCCGGAGGGGGCTGGCTACACCTTC
cdr3_aa: CASNSQPEGAGYTF

v_call: TRBV28
clone_size: -
cdr3_length: 17
j_call: TRBJ2-5
d_call: TRBD2
cdr3_nt: TGTGCCAGCAACACTAGGGCTAGCGGGGCAATTAAAGAGACCCAGTACTTC
cdr3_aa: CASNTRASGAIKETQYF

v_call: TRBV7-2
clone_size: many
cdr3_length: 13
j_call: TRBJ1-2
d_call: TRBD1
cdr3_nt: TGTGCCAGCAGCCCCGGACAGGGGTATGGCTACACCTTC
cdr3_aa: CASSPGQGYGYTF

v_call: TRBV11-2
clone_size: -
cdr3_length: 14
j_call: TRBJ1-1
d_call: -
cdr3_nt: TGTGCCAGCAGCTTAGGCGCGGGGAACACTGAAGCTTTCTTT
cdr3_aa: CASSLGAGNTEAFF

v_call: TRBV4-1
clone_size: many
cdr3_length: 16
j_call: TRBJ2-7
d_call: TRBD2
cdr3_nt: TGCGCCAGCAGCCAAGATCTGGCTAGCGGGAGTAACGAGCAGTACTTC
cdr3_aa: CASSQDLASGSNEQYF

v_call: TRBV20-1
clone_size: few
cdr3_length: 10
j_call: TRBJ1-4
d_call: -
cdr3_nt: TGCAGTGCTGCGAATGAAAAACTGTTTTTT
cdr3_aa: CSAANEKLFF

v_call: TRBV28
clone_size: medium-sized
cdr3_length: 14
j_call: TRBJ1-1
d_call: -
cdr3_nt: TGTGCCAGCAGTTTAATCGGGGAGGTCACTGAAGCTTTCTTT
cdr3_aa: CASSLIGEVTEAFF

v_call: TRBV15
clone_size: -
cdr3_length: 16
j_call: TRBJ2-4
d_call: TRBD1
cdr3_nt: TGTGCCACCAGCTTCGGACAGGGGTGGACCAAAAACATTCAGTACTTC
cdr3_aa: CATSFGQGWTKNIQYF

v_call: TRBV20-1
clone_size: many
cdr3_length: 15
j_call: TRBJ2-7
d_call: TRBD1
cdr3_nt: TGCAGTGCTAGAGATCTGGGACAGGGTTCAGGGGAGCAGTACTTC
cdr3_aa: CSARDLGQGSGEQYF

v_call: TRBV7-9
clone_size: -
cdr3_length: 12
j_call: TRBJ2-3
d_call: -
cdr3_nt: TGTGCCAGCAGCTTTTCGACAGATACGCAGTATTTT
cdr3_aa: CASSFSTDTQYF

v_call: TRBV5-5
clone_size: -
cdr3_length: 14
j_call: TRBJ2-5
d_call: -
cdr3_nt: TGTGCCAGCAGCCCCCCCGACACCCAAGAGACCCAGTACTTC
cdr3_aa: CASSPPDTQETQYF

v_call: TRBV7-2
clone_size: many
cdr3_length: 11
j_call: TRBJ1-1
d_call: -
cdr3_nt: TGTGCCAGCAGCTTAGTCTTTGAAGCTTTCTTT
cdr3_aa: CASSLVFEAFF

v_call: TRBV15
clone_size: few
cdr3_length: 14
j_call: TRBJ2-5
d_call: -
cdr3_nt: TGTGCCACCGCACGTACAGGGCCCCAAGAGACCCAGTACTTC
cdr3_aa: CATARTGPQETQYF

v_call: TRBV7-9
clone_size: -
cdr3_length: 13
j_call: TRBJ1-1
d_call: -
cdr3_nt: TGTGCCAGCACTCGGACGGTGAACACTGAAGCTTTCTTT
cdr3_aa: CASTRTVNTEAFF

v_call: TRBV5-5
clone_size: few
cdr3_length: 14
j_call: TRBJ2-1
d_call: -
cdr3_nt: TGTGCCAGCAGCCCTGGAATAGTATACAATGAGCAGTTCTTC
cdr3_aa: CASSPGIVYNEQFF

v_call: TRBV5-1
clone_size: many
cdr3_length: 13
j_call: TRBJ1-1
d_call: -
cdr3_nt: TGCGCCAGCAGCTTGGAAGGGGGCACTGAAGCTTTCTTT
cdr3_aa: CASSLEGGTEAFF